Shown below are 28 T cell receptor beta chains from a single sample sequenced in a study of cytomegalovirus exposure and HLA in healthy donors. Researchers ran the PCR with 60 Vbeta and 13 Jbeta primers. The method was immunoSEQ multiplex PCR; TCRdb's version includes in-frame clones alone and lacks a portion of them. This table has about 160,000 clones, 80% to 90% appearing once. Material for sequencing was PBMCs. The origin of the receptors is a woman in her 30s in good health and CMV-seropositive.

J is TRBJ1-5 and V is TRBV7-8, with 7 bases lining up with TRBD1. Germline V gene sequence: CDR1 SGHVS, CDR2 FQNEAQ. J gave up 7 bases and V 1 base, and 10 bases lay outside the gene matches. The length of the CDR3 is 16 residues. CDR3 protein: CASSLEVTGWKQPQHF. CDR3 bases: TGTGCCAGCAGCTTAGAGGTGACAGGGTGGAAGCAGCCCCAGCATTTT.

The rearrangement joins TRBV7-9 to TRBJ1-1; D remains ambiguous. This CDR3 spans 13 amino acids. Germline loops: CDR1 SEHNR, CDR2 FQNEAQ (reference sequence). Trimming removed 11 bases at V and 3 bases at J, with 16 bases between. The CDR3 region is CAVRGGWDTEAFF. The CDR3 region has the DNA TGTGCCGTCCGGGGAGGTTGGGACACTGAAGCTTTCTTT.

The chain is built from TRBV25-1 and TRBJ1-4; perhaps TRBD1 as D (5 bases). In germline, CDR1 is MGHDK, CDR2 SYGVNS. The CDR3 sequence is 14 residues long. Trimming took 7 bases from V and 5 from J, leaving 14 bases between them. The CDR3 nucleotides are TGTGCCAGCAAGGGGCGCAGGGCAAATGAAAAACTGTTTTTT. Residues: CASKGRRANEKLFF.

This rearrangement joins TRBV29-1 to TRBJ1-1, with 9 bases fitting TRBD1. With 8 bases clipped from V and 5 bases from J, the junction kept 9 bases outside the gene matches. Germline V CDR1 and CDR2: SQVTM, ANQGSEA. The CDR3 runs 13 residues. The CDR3 DNA reads TGCAGCTCCACGGGACAGGGAGGAACTGAAGCTTTCTTT. It translates to CSSTGQGGTEAFF.

The chain recombines TRBV20-1 with TRBJ2-1; no definite D call. In germline, CDR1 is DFQATT, CDR2 SNEGSKA (reference sequence). The CDR3 covers 11 residues. The ends were cut back, 1 base at V and 10 bases at J, with 8 bases in the middle. CDR3 sequence reads: CSARVVEEQFF. CDR3 sequence (DNA): TGCAGTGCTAGAGTCGTTGAGGAGCAGTTCTTC.

The chain is built from TRBV5-1 and TRBJ1-2, with a tentative D call TRBD1 (6 bases). CDR3 length: 14 residues. The germline gives CDR1 SGHRS, CDR2 YFSETQ. V lost 1 base and J 6 bases, leaving 13 bases between the germline ends. The CDR3 protein is CASSLQGPEDGYTF. The CDR3 DNA sequence: TGCGCCAGCAGCTTGCAGGGGCCAGAGGATGGCTACACCTTC. The whole variable domain, remainder taken from reference TRBV5-1 and TRBJ1-2, is KAGVTQTPRYLIKTRGQQVTLSCSPISGHRSVSWYQQTPGQGLQFLFEYFSETQRNKGNFPGRFSGRQFSNSRSEMNVSTLELGDSALYLCASSLQGPEDGYTFGSGTRLTVV.

This clone was counted only a few times. The CDR3 sequence: CASSSQFPGELFF. CDR3 DNA sequence: TGTGCCAGCAGTTCCCAATTCCCCGGGGAGCTGTTTTTT. The V and J genes are TRBV27 and TRBJ2-2; D gene uncertain. Between the trimmed V and J ends, which lost 4 bases and 6 bases, there was a span of 9 bases. This CDR3 comprises 13 residues. CDR1 is MNHEY and CDR2 is SMNVEV in the germline V gene (reference sequence).

In nucleotides, the CDR3 is TGTGCCAGCAGCCAGGCGCGCAGGGGGGATTCACCCCTCCACTTT. Encoded protein: CASSQARRGDSPLHF. J is TRBJ1-6 and V is TRBV7-2; 7 nucleotides line up with TRBD1. The germline V gene encodes CDR1 SGHTA and CDR2 FQGNSA. The J segment lost 8 bases and the V segment lost 5 bases, leaving 9 bases of the junction unmatched. CDR3 length: 15 amino acids.

The chain joins TRBV7-3 to TRBJ1-1; the D is unclear. This CDR3 comprises 15 residues. Germline lookup yields CDR1 SGHTA and CDR2 FQGTGA. V lost 0 bases to trimming and J lost 1 base, with 9 bases between them. The CDR3 protein is CASSLTRYGNTEAFF. The CDR3 nucleotides are TGTGCCAGCAGCTTAACGAGATATGGGAACACTGAAGCTTTCTTT. Supplemented by reference TRBV7-3 and TRBJ1-1, the full variable domain reads GAGVSQTPSNKVTEKGKYVELRCDPISGHTALYWYRQSLGQGPEFLIYFQGTGAADDSGLPNDRFFAVRPEGSVSTLKIQRTERGDSAVYLCASSLTRYGNTEAFFGQGTRLTVV.

In its sample, this clone was seen a few times. The V call is TRBV15, the J call TRBJ2-7; a weak D match, TRBD1 (6 bases). Trimming took off 8 bases at V and 5 bases at J, with 10 bases between the two ends. Germline-derived CDR1 and CDR2 are LNHNV and YYDKDF (reference sequence). CDR3 length: 11 residues. DNA of the CDR3: TGTGCCACCGGCGACAGGCACGAGCAGTACTTC. This sequence encodes CATGDRHEQYF.

This sequence joins TRBV7-3 and TRBJ2-2; 7 positions match TRBD1. This CDR3 contains 15 residues. Losses at the gene ends were 5 bases for V and 4 bases for J; bases not matched to a gene: 7. In germline, CDR1 is SGHTA, CDR2 FQGTGA. CDR3: CASSPQTGITGELFF. The CDR3 DNA sequence: TGTGCCAGCAGCCCCCAGACAGGGATCACCGGGGAGCTGTTTTTT.

As regards this clone: Distinct nucleotide sequences in the sample also encode this CDR3. J is TRBJ2-5 and V is TRBV5-1; TRBD2 agrees at 10 bases. The V and J ends lost 0 bases and 2 bases, in that order; junction bases with no gene match: 1. The CDR3 is 15 residues long. Germline loops: CDR1 SGHRS, CDR2 YFSETQ. The CDR3 nucleotides read TGCGCCAGCAGCTTGGCACTAGCGGGACAAGAGACCCAGTACTTC. Translating gives CASSLALAGQETQYF.

This clone was counted once. The chain combines TRBV7-3 with TRBJ2-1, with 8 bases matching TRBD2. Germline V gene data show CDR1 as SGHTA and CDR2 as FQGTGA. This CDR3 spans 15 amino acids. V gave up 5 bases and J gave up 4 bases; unmatched junction bases: 7. DNA of the CDR3: TGTGCCAGCAGCGTAGGCGGGGGGCAGTACAATGAGCAGTTCTTC. Translating gives CASSVGGGQYNEQFF.

A word on this clone: The germline gene is not matched at one end of the junction; a read error may be the cause. The rearrangement uses TRBV7-9 and TRBJ1-3, with 8 bases that match TRBD1. Per germline, CDR1 SEHNR and CDR2 FQNEAQ (reference sequence). This CDR3 is built from 15 residues. CDR3 in amino acids: CSSSYQGALGNTIYF. The CDR3 DNA reads TGTTCCAGCAGCTATCAGGGGGCGCTTGGAAACACCATATATTTT.

This clone was counted a single time. V is TRBV7-9 and J is TRBJ1-6, with a weak D call TRBD1 (6 bases). The V and J ends lost 2 bases and 10 bases respectively, with 18 bases between them. Germline CDR1 and CDR2: SEHNR and FQNEAQ (reference sequence). This CDR3 region has 16 residues. The CDR3 DNA reads TGTGCCAGCAGCTTAATGGTTGGGCAGGGGTCCTCACCCCTCCACTTT. It translates to CASSLMVGQGSSPLHF. Supplemented by reference TRBV7-9 and TRBJ1-6, the full variable domain reads DTGVSQNPRHKITKRGQNVTFRCDPISEHNRLYWYRQTLGQGPEFLTYFQNEAQLEKSRLLSDRFSAERPKGSFSTLEIQRTEQGDSAMYLCASSLMVGQGSSPLHFGNGTRLTVT.

This chain joins TRBV6-5 and TRBJ2-5; D unclear. Germline lookup yields CDR1 MNHEY and CDR2 SVGAGI. The germline V and J ends were trimmed by 6 bases and 1 base, with 6 bases remaining between them. This CDR3 contains 12 residues. CDR3 amino acids: CASRAPQETQYF. The CDR3 region has the DNA TGTGCCAGCAGGGCCCCCCAAGAGACCCAGTACTTC.

The V call is TRBV20-1, the J call TRBJ2-5; TRBD2 might be the D (5 bases). Trimming pared 3 bases from V and 9 bases from J, leaving 11 bases between. The CDR3 runs 11 residues. From germline, CDR1 is DFQATT and CDR2 SNEGSKA (reference sequence). This CDR3 reads CSASIQRAQYF. CDR3 nucleotide sequence: TGCAGTGCTAGTATTCAGAGGGCCCAGTACTTC.

The chain is built from TRBV4-2 and TRBJ1-1; 8 bases agree with TRBD1. Germline V gives CDR1 LGHNA, CDR2 YNFKEQ. Trimming cost V 1 base and J 0 bases; bases outside gene matches: 1. The CDR3 loop spans 15 amino acids. The CDR3 spells CASSQVDRVNTEAFF. The CDR3 DNA sequence: TGTGCCAGCAGCCAAGTGGACAGGGTGAACACTGAAGCTTTCTTT.

The V gene is TRBV7-2, the J gene TRBJ1-2, with TRBD1 as a possible D gene (5 bases). This CDR3 spans 13 amino acids. With 1 base removed from V and 5 bases from J, the gap between germline ends came to 8 bases. Germline lookup yields CDR1 SGHTA and CDR2 FQGNSA. The DNA of the CDR3 is TGTGCCAGCAGCTTAGGGGCAGGGTATGGCTACACCTTC. It is translated as CASSLGAGYGYTF.

The gene calls are TRBV6-5 and TRBJ2-7, with 8 positions matching TRBD1. With V trimmed by 4 bases and J by 3 bases, 5 bases remained unmatched. The CDR3 is made up of 14 amino acids. Germline CDR1 and CDR2: MNHEY and SVGAGI. CDR3 sequence: CASSSLTGVYEQYF. CDR3 in DNA: TGTGCCAGCAGTTCCTTGACAGGGGTCTACGAGCAGTACTTC.

J is TRBJ1-1 and V is TRBV28; 10 nucleotides align to TRBD1. From germline, CDR1 is MDHEN and CDR2 SYDVKM. This CDR3 is built from 15 residues. V was pared by 5 bases and J by 5 bases, with 8 bases of the junction left unmatched. The CDR3 here is CASSDPGQGRTEAFF. The CDR3 nucleotides read TGTGCCAGCAGTGATCCGGGACAGGGGAGGACTGAAGCTTTCTTT.

The V call is TRBV4-3, the J call TRBJ2-3, with D maybe TRBD1 (6 bases). The CDR3 contains 15 residues. Germline CDR1 reads LGHNA; CDR2 reads YSLEER. V was cut by 4 bases and J by 5 bases, with 16 bases left in between. CDR3 amino acids: CASSLIEGVQDTQYF. The CDR3 nucleotides read TGCGCCAGCAGCCTTATTGAGGGGGTACAAGATACGCAGTATTTT.

This chain uses TRBV4-3 with TRBJ1-3; D is undetermined. Germline CDR1 and CDR2: LGHNA and YSLEER. The CDR3 loop spans 15 amino acids. Trimming left V 1 base short and J 5 bases short, with 12 bases between. Written as DNA, the CDR3 is TGCGCCAGCAGCCAAGCAATAGTTATAAGAAACACCATATATTTT. Its protein product is CASSQAIVIRNTIYF.

The J gene is TRBJ2-5, the V gene TRBV6-6, with 8 bases that match TRBD2. The CDR3 has 15 residues. The germline V gene encodes CDR1 MNHNY and CDR2 SVGAGI (reference sequence). With V trimmed by 7 bases and J by 4 bases, 11 bases remained unmatched. The CDR3 sequence is CASTQRRGGRETQYF. The CDR3 DNA is TGTGCCAGCACCCAGCGACGGGGGGGCCGAGAGACCCAGTACTTC.

The rearrangement joins TRBV5-3 to TRBJ2-1; D gene unclear. TRBV5-3 is known as an ORF, though its function is uncertain. V lost 4 bases, J lost 9 bases, and 23 bases lay in between. The CDR3 extends over 16 amino acids. In nucleotides, the CDR3 is TGTGCCAGAAGCCCTATCTTCTACATCGGCGAGGTTGAGCAGTTCTTC. It codes for CARSPIFYIGEVEQFF.

The rearrangement links TRBV9 to TRBJ2-3; 12 nucleotides match TRBD2. Germline V gene sequence: CDR1 SGDLS, CDR2 YYNGEE. The CDR3 length is 16 residues. The trim removed 5 bases at V and 1 base at J, leaving 5 bases unmatched. CDR3 in amino acids: CASRTSGGQRTDTQYF. CDR3 sequence (DNA): TGTGCCAGCAGGACTAGCGGGGGTCAACGCACAGATACGCAGTATTTT.

The V call is TRBV7-2, the J call TRBJ2-7, with a weak D call TRBD1 (6 bases). The germline gives CDR1 SGHTA, CDR2 FQGNSA. V shed 3 bases and J shed 3 bases, with 9 bases lying between them. The CDR3 runs to 13 residues. This CDR3 is CASSFDRNYEQYF. CDR3 nucleotides: TGTGCCAGCAGCTTTGACAGGAACTACGAGCAGTACTTC.

This chain connects TRBV27 to TRBJ2-2; TRBD1 is a possible D gene (5 bases). Trimming stripped 7 bases from V and 5 bases from J, with 17 bases between. This CDR3 spans 15 amino acids. Germline loops: CDR1 MNHEY, CDR2 SMNVEV (reference sequence). CDR3 amino acids: CASTRWGSGTGELFF. The CDR3 region has the DNA TGTGCCAGCACCCGTTGGGGCTCAGGGACCGGGGAGCTGTTTTTT.